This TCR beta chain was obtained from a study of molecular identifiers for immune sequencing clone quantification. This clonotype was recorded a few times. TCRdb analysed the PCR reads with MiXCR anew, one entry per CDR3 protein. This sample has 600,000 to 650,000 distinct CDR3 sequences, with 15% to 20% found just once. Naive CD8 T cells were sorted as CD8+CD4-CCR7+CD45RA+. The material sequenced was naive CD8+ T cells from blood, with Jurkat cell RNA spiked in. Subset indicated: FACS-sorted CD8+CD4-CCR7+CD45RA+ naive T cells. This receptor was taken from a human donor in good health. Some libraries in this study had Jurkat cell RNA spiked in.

In nucleotides, the CDR3 is TGTGCCAGCAGCTTTACAGACACAGATACGCAGTATTTT. Translation gives CASSFTDTDTQYF. This chain uses TRBV7-9 with TRBJ2-3, with D uncertain. Germline V gives CDR1 SEHNR, CDR2 FQNEAQ (reference sequence). This CDR3 contains 13 residues. Trimming stripped 3 bases from V and 2 bases from J, with 6 bases between.